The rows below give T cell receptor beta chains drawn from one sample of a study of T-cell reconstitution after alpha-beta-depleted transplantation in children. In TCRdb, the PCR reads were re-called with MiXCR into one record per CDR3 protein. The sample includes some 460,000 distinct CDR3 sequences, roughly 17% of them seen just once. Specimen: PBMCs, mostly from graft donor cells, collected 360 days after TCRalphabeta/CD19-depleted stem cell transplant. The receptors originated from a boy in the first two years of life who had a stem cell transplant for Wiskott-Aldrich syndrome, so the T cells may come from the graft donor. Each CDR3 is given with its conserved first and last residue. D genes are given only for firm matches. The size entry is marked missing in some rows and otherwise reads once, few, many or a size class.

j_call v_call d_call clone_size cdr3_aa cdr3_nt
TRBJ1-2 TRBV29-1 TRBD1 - CSVEVRQGINYGYTF TGCAGCGTTGAAGTCCGACAGGGAATCAACTATGGCTACACCTTC
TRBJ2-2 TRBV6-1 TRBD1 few CASRPKTGGANTGELFF TGTGCCAGCAGACCCAAGACAGGGGGCGCGAACACCGGGGAGCTGTTTTTT
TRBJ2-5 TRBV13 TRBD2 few CASSFGAGTETQYF TGTGCCAGCAGCTTCGGAGCGGGAACAGAGACCCAGTACTTC
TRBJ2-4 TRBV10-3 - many CAISAGGASPKNIQYF TGTGCCATCAGTGCCGGGGGAGCGTCCCCCAAAAACATTCAGTACTTC
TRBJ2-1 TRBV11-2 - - CASSSAGTPREFF TGTGCCAGCAGCTCGGCGGGGACACCGAGGGAGTTCTTC
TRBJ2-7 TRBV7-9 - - CASSSPGPAYEQYF TGTGCCAGCAGCTCGCCCGGGCCCGCTTACGAGCAGTACTTC
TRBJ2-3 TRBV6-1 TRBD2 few CASRHTRLAGGRDTQYF TGTGCCAGCAGACACACCCGACTAGCGGGAGGGCGGGATACGCAGTATTTT
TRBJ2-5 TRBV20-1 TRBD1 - CSARDTQGRRETQYF TGCAGTGCTAGAGATACACAGGGGCGAAGAGAGACCCAGTACTTC
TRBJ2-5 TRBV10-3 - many CAIGETQETQYF TGTGCCATCGGCGAGACACAAGAGACCCAGTACTTC
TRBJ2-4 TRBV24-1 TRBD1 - CATSEAATGKNIQYF TGTGCCACCAGTGAGGCTGCGACAGGGAAAAACATTCAGTACTTC
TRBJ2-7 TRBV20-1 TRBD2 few CSASVPWLAGGWGPSYEQYF TGCAGTGCTAGTGTCCCCTGGCTAGCGGGAGGCTGGGGGCCCTCCTACGAGCAGTACTTC
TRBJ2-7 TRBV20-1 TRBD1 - CSARDIGTVYEQYF TGCAGTGCTAGAGATATAGGGACAGTCTACGAGCAGTACTTC
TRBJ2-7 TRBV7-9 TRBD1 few CASSFKSQGQAPYEQYF TGTGCCAGCAGCTTCAAGAGCCAGGGACAGGCCCCCTACGAGCAGTACTTC
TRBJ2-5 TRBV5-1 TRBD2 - CASSKGLAGAWETQYF TGCGCCAGCAGCAAGGGACTAGCGGGAGCCTGGGAGACCCAGTACTTC
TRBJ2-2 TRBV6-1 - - CASRTVNTGELFF TGTGCCAGCAGGACAGTGAACACCGGGGAGCTGTTTTTT
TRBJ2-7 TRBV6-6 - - CASSYPLYF TGTGCCAGCAGTTACCCCTTATACTTC
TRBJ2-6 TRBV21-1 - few CASVGTAGANVLTF TGTGCCAGCGTCGGGACAGCTGGGGCCAACGTCCTGACTTTC
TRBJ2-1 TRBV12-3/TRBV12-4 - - CAITGTGDLLAGYNEQFF TGTGCCATCACCGGGACAGGGGATTTACTAGCGGGCTACAATGAGCAGTTCTTC
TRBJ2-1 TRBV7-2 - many CASSLQGWTNEQFF TGTGCCAGCAGCTTACAGGGGTGGACGAATGAGCAGTTCTTC
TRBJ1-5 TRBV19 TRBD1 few CASSWTGAQPQHF TGTGCCAGTAGCTGGACAGGCGCCCAGCCCCAGCATTTT
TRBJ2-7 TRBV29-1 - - CSVGPLRVDEQYF TGCAGCGTTGGGCCTCTACGGGTAGACGAGCAGTACTTC
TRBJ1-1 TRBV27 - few CASSSYPTGRTTEAFF TGTGCCAGCAGTTCCTACCCCACAGGACGAACGACTGAAGCTTTCTTT
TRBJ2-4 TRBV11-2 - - CASSLRWGEENIQYF TGTGCCAGCAGCCTGAGGTGGGGAGAGGAAAACATTCAGTACTTC
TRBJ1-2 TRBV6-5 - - CASSYSMGAYGYTF TGTGCCAGCAGTTACTCGATGGGAGCCTATGGCTACACCTTC
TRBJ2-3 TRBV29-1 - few CSVRTSEHTQYF TGCAGCGTTAGGACCTCGGAGCATACGCAGTATTTT
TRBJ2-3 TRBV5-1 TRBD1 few CASSRTGLRDTQYF TGCGCCAGCAGCAGGACAGGCCTAAGGGATACGCAGTATTTT
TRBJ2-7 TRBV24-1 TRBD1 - CATSPTGSYEQYF TGTGCCACCAGCCCGACAGGGTCCTACGAGCAGTACTTC
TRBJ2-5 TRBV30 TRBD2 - CAWSLGLAGGYQETQYF TGTGCCTGGAGTCTAGGCCTAGCGGGGGGATACCAAGAGACCCAGTACTTC
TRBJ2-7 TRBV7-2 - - CASSLSEGLEQYF TGTGCCAGCAGCTTGTCGGAGGGCCTGGAGCAGTACTTC
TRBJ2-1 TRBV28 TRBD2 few CASSSLAGEEFF TGTGCCAGCAGTTCCCTAGCGGGGGAGGAGTTCTTC
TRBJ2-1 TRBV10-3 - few CAINSFGDYNEQFF TGTGCCATCAATTCGTTTGGGGATTACAATGAGCAGTTCTTC
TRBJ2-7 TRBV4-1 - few CASSQKWTPAYEQYF TGCGCCAGCAGCCAGAAGTGGACACCAGCCTACGAGCAGTACTTC
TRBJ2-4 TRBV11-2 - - CASSLETHRARRKNIQYF TGTGCCAGCAGCTTGGAAACCCATCGGGCCCGACGCAAAAACATTCAGTACTTC
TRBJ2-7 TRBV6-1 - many CASRTWDSMRF TGTGCCAGCAGAACCTGGGACTCCATGCGATTC
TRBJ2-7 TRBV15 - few CATSRTTGPTYEQYF TGTGCCACCTCCAGGACAACAGGGCCTACCTACGAGCAGTACTTC
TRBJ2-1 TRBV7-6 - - CASSLASGLPNEQFF TGTGCCAGCAGCTTAGCTTCGGGACTTCCGAATGAGCAGTTCTTC
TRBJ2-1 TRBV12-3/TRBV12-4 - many CASSYGGGTYNEQFF TGTGCCAGCAGTTACGGGGGCGGAACCTACAATGAGCAGTTCTTC
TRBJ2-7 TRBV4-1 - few CASSQDLTGDNPYEQYF TGCGCCAGCAGCCAAGATTTAACGGGGGACAACCCCTACGAGCAGTACTTC
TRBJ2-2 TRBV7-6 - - CASSVHGADTGELFF TGTGCCAGCAGCGTTCACGGGGCCGACACCGGGGAGCTGTTTTTT
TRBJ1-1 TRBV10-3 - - CAISGPGQGAFF TGTGCCATCAGTGGTCCTGGGCAGGGAGCTTTCTTT
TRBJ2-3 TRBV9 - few CASSVEPLAHTQYF TGTGCCAGCAGCGTAGAGCCCCTAGCCCATACGCAGTATTTT
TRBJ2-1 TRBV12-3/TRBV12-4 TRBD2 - CAISFGFELAGVSNEQFF TGTGCCATCAGTTTTGGATTCGAACTAGCGGGAGTGAGTAATGAGCAGTTCTTC
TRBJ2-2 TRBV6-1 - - CASSPKRPTRVRTGELFF TGTGCCAGCAGTCCCAAACGACCGACTAGGGTGCGAACCGGGGAGCTGTTTTTT